This T cell receptor beta chain was sequenced during a study of a mutant IDH1 vaccine in newly diagnosed glioma. Study overall: Patients began vaccination 4-6 weeks after radiotherapy alone, or with temozolomide cycles. There were roughly 62% males and around 40% females among treated patients, whose mean age was 40.4 years. Study conclusions and caveats: Vaccine-induced immune responses were detected in about 93% of patients.

In its sample, this clone was seen a few times. The antigen remains unidentified. The sample's time point: week 5, during vaccination. Mutant IDH1 20-mer peptide, at 300 ug, made up each vaccine dose, with topical imiquimod. The donor cohort comprised cases of new WHO grade 3 or 4 IDH1-mutant, ATRX-lost astrocytoma. Germline V gene sequence: CDR1 GTSNPN, CDR2 SVGIG (reference sequence). The CDR3 is made up of 15 amino acids. Trimming stripped 0 bases from V and 0 bases from J, with 11 bases between. The assay was immunoSEQ multiplex PCR, and TCRdb's table has in-frame clones only and misses some. The sample includes around 78,000 clones, roughly nine tenths seen only once; the top ten take about 0.6%.

Sequencing used PBMCs, obtained from a glioma patient whose treatment included an IDH1 peptide vaccine. J is TRBJ1-1 and V is TRBV30; no definite D call. The receptor's source is a woman in her 50s with glioma. CDR3 bases: TGTGCCTGGAGTGTTGGGTACGGCTTGAACACTGAAGCTTTCTTT. Amino acids: CAWSVGYGLNTEAFF. Full variable domain (missing parts from reference TRBV30 and TRBJ1-1): SQTIHQWPATLVQPVGSPLSLECTVEGTSNPNLYWYRQAAGRGLQLLFYSVGIGQISSEVPQNLSASRPQDRQFILSSKKLLLSDSGFYLCAWSVGYGLNTEAFFGQGTRLTVV.